A single sample is the source of the 22 T cell receptor beta chains below, sequenced in a study of cytotoxic CD8 clonotypes in ibrutinib-treated CLL. The data were produced by immunoSEQ multiplex PCR, yet TCRdb's version contains in-frame clones alone and is incomplete. The sample comprises 20,000 to 25,000 clones, 65% to 75% of which are singletons, and about a quarter rests with the top ten. The sample here was PBMCs, taken before ibrutinib treatment. These receptors originate from a human donor with chronic lymphocytic leukemia.

The chain combines TRBV4-2 with TRBJ2-1; 9 bases agree with TRBD2. The V and J ends lost 3 bases and 7 bases, in that order; junction bases with no gene match: 4. The CDR3 length is 14 residues. The germline V gene encodes CDR1 LGHNA and CDR2 YNFKEQ. CDR3 sequence (DNA): TGTGCCAGCAGCCAGAGACTAGCGGATAATGAGCAGTTCTTC. It specifies CASSQRLADNEQFF.

Here the CDR3 DNA reads TGTGCCACCAGCACTCCCGGGTATAACAATGAGCAGTTCTTC. Translated, it gives CATSTPGYNNEQFF. The J gene is TRBJ2-1, the V gene TRBV15; D is undetermined. Germline CDR1 reads LNHNV; CDR2 reads YYDKDF (reference sequence). CDR3 size: 14 residues. V gave up 4 bases and J gave up 5 bases, with 12 bases separating them.

V usage is TRBV19 and J usage is TRBJ1-2, with a weak D call TRBD1 (6 bases). Germline values: CDR1 LNHDA, CDR2 SQIVND (reference sequence). This CDR3 is built from 15 residues. V was cut by 6 bases and J by 4 bases, with 18 bases left in between. CDR3: CASSEPLGTSYGYTF. CDR3 DNA sequence: TGTGCCAGTAGCGAACCCCTCGGGACAAGCTATGGCTACACCTTC. Full variable domain (rest looked up from reference TRBV19 and TRBJ1-2): DGGITQSPKYLFRKEGQNVTLSCEQNLNHDAMYWYRQDPGQGLRLIYYSQIVNDFQKGDIAEGYSVSREKKESFPLTVTSAQKNPTAFYLCASSEPLGTSYGYTFGSGTRLTVV.

This chain joins TRBV7-8 and TRBJ2-7; D is possibly TRBD2 (6 bases). Per the germline V gene, CDR1 is SGHVS and CDR2 is FQNEAQ. V lost 1 base to trimming and J lost 4 bases, with 14 bases between them. The CDR3 has 15 amino acids. This CDR3 is CASSLGHGSLYEQYF. In DNA, the CDR3 is TGTGCCAGCAGCTTAGGGCACGGGAGTTTGTACGAGCAGTACTTC.

The gene calls are TRBV5-1 and TRBJ1-2, with D possibly TRBD1 on 5 matching bases. Looked up from germline, CDR1 is SGHRS and CDR2 is YFSETQ. V was clipped by 4 bases and J by 0 bases, with 19 bases between them. CDR3 size: 17 residues. The DNA for the CDR3 is TGCGCCAGCAGCCCTTTAGGGGCACCTGATTCTAACTATGGCTACACCTTC. This encodes CASSPLGAPDSNYGYTF.

The chain couples TRBV27 to TRBJ2-3, with 10 positions matching TRBD2. Trimming took 9 bases from V and 2 from J; bases not matched to a gene: 8. Germline lookup yields CDR1 MNHEY and CDR2 SMNVEV (reference sequence). This CDR3 region has 15 residues. This CDR3 is CASRTSGHYTDTQYF. The CDR3 DNA is TGTGCCAGTAGGACTAGCGGACACTACACAGATACGCAGTATTTT.

The chain employs TRBV6-6 and TRBJ1-1, with a tentative D call TRBD1 (6 bases). The CDR3 runs 13 residues. V lost 7 bases and J 6 bases, leaving 15 bases between the germline ends. CDR1 is MNHNY and CDR2 is SVGAGI in the germline V gene (reference sequence). CDR3 sequence (DNA): TGTGCCAGCATCCTGACACAGGGTTCTGAAGCTTTCTTT. It codes for CASILTQGSEAFF.

This sequence joins TRBV27 and TRBJ2-3, with TRBD2 identical over 10 bases. The CDR3 contains 17 residues. The junction had 8 bases not matched to a gene; V was cut back by 2 bases and J by 3 bases. CDR1 and CDR2 (germline): MNHEY, SMNVEV (reference sequence). The CDR3 DNA follows: TGTGCCAGCAGTTTAGTCGGGCTAGCGGGAGTGACAGATACGCAGTATTTT. Translating it yields CASSLVGLAGVTDTQYF.

In this sample, this clone turned up a few times. The V call is TRBV19, the J call TRBJ2-2; 9 nucleotides align to TRBD2. The CDR3 is made up of 15 amino acids. Trimming took 3 bases from V and 5 from J; bases not matched to a gene: 4. The germline CDR1 and CDR2 sequences are LNHDA and SQIVND (reference sequence). The CDR3, as DNA: TGTGCCAGTAGTATTAGCGGGAGTCCTACCGGGGAGCTGTTTTTT. It is translated as CASSISGSPTGELFF.

The CDR3 reads CASSLDSTDTQYF. Here the CDR3 DNA reads TGCGCCAGCAGCTTGGACAGCACAGATACGCAGTATTTT. The chain is built from TRBV5-1 and TRBJ2-3; no reliable D call. CDR1 and CDR2 (germline): SGHRS, YFSETQ. The V end was cut by 0 bases, the J end by 0 bases, with 2 bases between. The CDR3 sequence is 13 residues long.

This chain uses TRBV4-1 with TRBJ2-1, with unresolved D. Germline V gene lookup returns CDR1 MGHRA and CDR2 YSYEKL. CDR3 length equals 14 residues. Between the trimmed V and J ends, which lost 0 bases and 6 bases, there was a span of 9 bases. CDR3 in amino acids: CASSQDASSNEQFF. The CDR3 DNA sequence: TGCGCCAGCAGCCAAGATGCGTCGAGCAATGAGCAGTTCTTC.

The chain links TRBV4-3 to TRBJ2-1; 11 positions match TRBD2. There are 18 residues in the CDR3. Trimming at V came to 3 bases and at J to 6 bases, leaving 13 bases not matched to a gene. Looked up from germline, CDR1 is LGHNA and CDR2 is YSLEER. The CDR3 sequence is CASSHHRELAGASNEQFF. In DNA, the CDR3 is TGCGCCAGCAGCCATCACAGGGAACTAGCGGGAGCCAGCAATGAGCAGTTCTTC.

This clone has more than one count but fewer than ten. This chain connects TRBV10-3 to TRBJ1-2, with a weak D call TRBD1 (6 bases). The germline V gene has CDR1 ENHRY and CDR2 SYGVKD. Trimming pared 8 bases from V and 9 bases from J, leaving 16 bases between. This CDR3 spans 12 amino acids. This CDR3 is CAIGQSYGRYTF. For the CDR3, the DNA is TGTGCCATCGGACAGTCCTACGGACGCTACACCTTC.

This clone came up a few times. CDR3 bases: TGTGCCAGCAGTGTACGGGCCACCGGGGAGCTGTTTTTT. This translates into CASSVRATGELFF. J is TRBJ2-2 and V is TRBV2; D remains unclear. Trimming removed 4 bases from V and 4 bases from J, with 7 bases in between. The V gene's germline CDR1 is SNHLY and CDR2 FYNNEI. This CDR3 contains 13 residues.

The chain has TRBV27 and TRBJ2-1; tentative D call: TRBD2 (6 bases). Per germline, CDR1 MNHEY and CDR2 SMNVEV (reference sequence). The CDR3 loop spans 14 amino acids. V was trimmed by 7 bases and J by 4 bases, leaving 14 bases between them. DNA of the CDR3: TGTGCCAGCATGCCGGGAGTAAATTACAATGAGCAGTTCTTC. Its protein product is CASMPGVNYNEQFF.

This chain connects TRBV4-2 to TRBJ2-6, with 8 bases lining up with TRBD2. Germline CDR1 reads LGHNA; CDR2 reads YNFKEQ. The CDR3 is 15 amino acids. The junction had 5 bases not matched to a gene; V was cut back by 5 bases and J by 5 bases. CDR3 nucleotide sequence: TGTGCCAGCAGCTTGCCGGGAGGGTGGGCCAACGTCCTGACTTTC. This encodes CASSLPGGWANVLTF.

On this clone: The sample has other DNA sequences that encode this CDR3 too. The chain carries TRBV5-1 and TRBJ2-5; 8 bases are a match to TRBD1. The CDR3 runs to 13 residues. After removal of 4 bases from V and 5 bases from J, the junction contained 4 bases not matched to a gene. In germline, CDR1 is SGHRS, CDR2 YFSETQ. Written as DNA, the CDR3 is TGCGCCAGCAGCCCTGGACAGGGTGAGACCCAGTACTTC. Encoded protein: CASSPGQGETQYF.

The gene calls are TRBV11-2 and TRBJ1-4; TRBD1 is a possible D gene (6 bases). The V gene lost 2 bases and the J gene lost 7 bases, with 23 bases spanning the gap. There are 18 residues in the CDR3. Germline V gene sequence: CDR1 SGHAT, CDR2 FQNNGV. CDR3 sequence reads: CASSLRPTTGIGGEKLFF. The CDR3 bases are TGTGCCAGCAGCTTAAGGCCCACAACAGGGATCGGGGGTGAAAAACTGTTTTTT.

The chain joins TRBV6-1 to TRBJ1-2, with 8 positions matching TRBD1. CDR3 length: 13 amino acids. Germline lookup yields CDR1 MNHNS and CDR2 SASEGT. V dropped 7 bases and J dropped 3; count of bases not matched to a gene: 4. The CDR3 DNA follows: TGTGCCAGCAAAACAGGGGGATACTATGGCTACACCTTC. This codes for CASKTGGYYGYTF.

The chain couples TRBV7-2 to TRBJ1-2, with unresolved D. This CDR3 is built from 13 residues. Germline CDR1 is SGHTA and CDR2 is FQGNSA. Deletions cut 4 bases from V and 8 bases from J, with 14 bases between. The CDR3 DNA sequence: TGTGCCAGCAGCTCATTAAGGGTTTTAGGCTACACCTTC. Its translation: CASSSLRVLGYTF.

V is TRBV7-1 and J is TRBJ2-5; D ambiguous. The DNA end favors TRBJ2-7, so the J call may be wrong. TRBV7-1 qualifies as an ORF whose function is uncertain. The CDR3 totals 15 residues. The DNA of the CDR3 is TGTGCCAGCAGCTTCCTTACTCGTTACTCCTACGAGCAGTACTTC. Residues: CASSFLTRYSYEQYF.

The rearrangement uses TRBV10-3 and TRBJ1-1; D perhaps matches TRBD1 (6 bases). The CDR3 is made up of 12 amino acids. Looked up from germline, CDR1 is ENHRY and CDR2 is SYGVKD. Trimming cost V 6 bases and J 3 bases, with 8 bases left between them. CDR3 in DNA: TGTGCCATCAGAAGACAGGACACTGAAGCTTTCTTT. Protein: CAIRRQDTEAFF.